This T cell receptor beta chain was recovered during a study of monozygotic twins with inflammatory bowel disease. Study-wide findings and caveats: Differences in immunosuppressive treatment may have been a source of added variability in patient repertoires. TCRbeta inverse Simpson diversity was decreased in IBD patients versus healthy co-twins.

A word on this clonotype: Its antigen is unknown.

Starting material for each TCR library was around 3,500 ng of total RNA. TCRdb processed the 5' RACE reads again and assigns one entry to each CDR3 protein, with no DNA. In total, the table holds about 200,000 distinct CDR3 sequences. The CDR3 length is 15 residues. Germline CDR1 and CDR2: SGHRS and YFSETQ. The sequence was collected from a human donor with ulcerative colitis or Crohn's disease, or a healthy co-twin of an affected twin (not recorded which). Input material: blood. The rearrangement uses TRBV5-1 and TRBJ2-7; the TCRdb D gene call, TRBD1, has no DNA to confirm it. The CDR3 region is CASSPLGQRTYEQYF.